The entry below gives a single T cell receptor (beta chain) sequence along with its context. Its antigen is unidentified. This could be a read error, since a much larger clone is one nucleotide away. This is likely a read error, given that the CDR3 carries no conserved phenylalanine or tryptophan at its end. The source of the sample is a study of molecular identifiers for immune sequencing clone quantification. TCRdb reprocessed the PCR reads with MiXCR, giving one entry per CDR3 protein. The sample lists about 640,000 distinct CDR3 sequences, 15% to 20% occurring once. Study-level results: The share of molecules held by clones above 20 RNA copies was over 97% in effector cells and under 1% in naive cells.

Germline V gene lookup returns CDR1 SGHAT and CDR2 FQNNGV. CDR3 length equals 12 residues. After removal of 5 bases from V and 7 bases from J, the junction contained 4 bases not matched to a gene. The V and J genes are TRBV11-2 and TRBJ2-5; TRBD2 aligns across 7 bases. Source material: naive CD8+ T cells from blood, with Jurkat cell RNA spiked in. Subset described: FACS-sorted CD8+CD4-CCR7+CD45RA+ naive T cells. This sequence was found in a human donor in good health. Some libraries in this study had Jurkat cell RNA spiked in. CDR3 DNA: TGTGCCAGCAGCCCGCGCGGGGGGACCCAGTACTCC. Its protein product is CASSPRGGTQYS.